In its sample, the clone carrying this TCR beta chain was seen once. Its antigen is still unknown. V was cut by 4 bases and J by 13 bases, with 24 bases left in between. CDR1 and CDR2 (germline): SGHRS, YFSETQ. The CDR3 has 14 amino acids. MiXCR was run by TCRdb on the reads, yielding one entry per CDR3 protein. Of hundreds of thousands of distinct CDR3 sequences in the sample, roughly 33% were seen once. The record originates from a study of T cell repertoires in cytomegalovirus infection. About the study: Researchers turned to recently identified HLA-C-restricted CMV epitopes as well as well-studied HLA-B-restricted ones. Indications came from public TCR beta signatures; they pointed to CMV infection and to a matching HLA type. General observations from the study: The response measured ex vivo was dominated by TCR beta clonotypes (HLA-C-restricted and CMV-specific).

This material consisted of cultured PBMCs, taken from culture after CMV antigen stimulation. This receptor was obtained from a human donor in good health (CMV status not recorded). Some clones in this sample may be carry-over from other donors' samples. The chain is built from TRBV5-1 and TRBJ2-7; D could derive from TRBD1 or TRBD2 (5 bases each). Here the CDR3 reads CASSETVSGTDLYF. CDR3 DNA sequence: TGCGCCAGCAGCGAGACCGTATCCGGGACGGATCTTTACTTC.